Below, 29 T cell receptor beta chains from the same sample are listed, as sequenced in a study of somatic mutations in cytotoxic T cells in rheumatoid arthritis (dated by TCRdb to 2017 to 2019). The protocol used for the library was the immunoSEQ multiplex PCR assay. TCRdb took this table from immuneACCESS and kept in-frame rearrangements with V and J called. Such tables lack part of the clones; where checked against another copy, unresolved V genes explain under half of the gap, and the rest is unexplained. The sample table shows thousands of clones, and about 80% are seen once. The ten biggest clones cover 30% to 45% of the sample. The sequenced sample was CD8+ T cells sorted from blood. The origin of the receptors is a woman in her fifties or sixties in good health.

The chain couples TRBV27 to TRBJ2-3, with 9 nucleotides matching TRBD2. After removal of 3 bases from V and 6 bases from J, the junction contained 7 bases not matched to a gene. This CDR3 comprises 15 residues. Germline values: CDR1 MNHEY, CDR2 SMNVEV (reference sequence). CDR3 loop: CASSFWRGGRDTQYF. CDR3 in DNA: TGTGCCAGCAGTTTTTGGCGGGGGGGCCGGGATACGCAGTATTTT.

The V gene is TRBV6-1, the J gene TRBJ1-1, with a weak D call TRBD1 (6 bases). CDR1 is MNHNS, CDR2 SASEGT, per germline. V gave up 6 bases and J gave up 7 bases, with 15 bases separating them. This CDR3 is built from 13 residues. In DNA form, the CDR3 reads TGTGCCAGCAGAGACCTTACAGGGCTTGAAGCTTTCTTT. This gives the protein CASRDLTGLEAFF.

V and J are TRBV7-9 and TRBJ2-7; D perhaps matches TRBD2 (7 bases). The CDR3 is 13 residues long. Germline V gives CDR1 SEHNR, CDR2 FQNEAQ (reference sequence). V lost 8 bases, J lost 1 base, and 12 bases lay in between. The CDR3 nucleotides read TGTGCCAGCGAGGGGGGGGAGTCCTACGAGCAGTACTTC. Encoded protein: CASEGGESYEQYF. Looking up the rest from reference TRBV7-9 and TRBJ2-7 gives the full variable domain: DTGVSQNPRHKITKRGQNVTFRCDPISEHNRLYWYRQTLGQGPEFLTYFQNEAQLEKSRLLSDRFSAERPKGSFSTLEIQRTEQGDSAMYLCASEGGESYEQYFGPGTRLTVT.

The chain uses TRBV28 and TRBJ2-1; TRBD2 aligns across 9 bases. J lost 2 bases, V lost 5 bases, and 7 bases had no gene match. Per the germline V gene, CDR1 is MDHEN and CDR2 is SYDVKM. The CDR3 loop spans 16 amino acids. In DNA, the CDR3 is TGTGCCAGCAGTCCCCCGCTAGCGGGGACCTACAATGAGCAGTTCTTC. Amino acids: CASSPPLAGTYNEQFF.

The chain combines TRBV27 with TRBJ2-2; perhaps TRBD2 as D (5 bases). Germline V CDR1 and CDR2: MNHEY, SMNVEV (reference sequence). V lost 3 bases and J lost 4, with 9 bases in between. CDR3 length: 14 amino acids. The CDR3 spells CASSFGGSTGELFF. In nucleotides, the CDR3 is TGTGCCAGCAGTTTTGGCGGGTCCACCGGGGAGCTGTTTTTT.

This CDR3 is CATLGQGNTEAFF. In DNA, the CDR3 is TGTGCCACCTTAGGACAGGGGAACACTGAAGCTTTCTTT. The chain has TRBV7-2 and TRBJ1-1; the match to TRBD1 covers 8 bases. V lost 10 bases, J lost 1 base, and 5 bases stayed unmatched. CDR1 and CDR2 (germline): SGHTA, FQGNSA. The CDR3 is made up of 13 amino acids.

This CDR3 reads CASSDGLGNNEQFF. DNA for the CDR3: TGTGCCAGCAGTGATGGACTAGGGAACAATGAGCAGTTCTTC. This chain connects TRBV2 to TRBJ2-1; 7 bases are a match to TRBD2. Per the germline V gene, CDR1 is SNHLY and CDR2 is FYNNEI. This CDR3 spans 14 amino acids. V was clipped by 3 bases and J by 5 bases; unmatched bases: 4.

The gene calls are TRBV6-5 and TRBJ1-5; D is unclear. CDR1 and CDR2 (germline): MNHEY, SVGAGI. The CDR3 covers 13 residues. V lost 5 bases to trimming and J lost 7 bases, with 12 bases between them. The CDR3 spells CASSPVWRQPQHF. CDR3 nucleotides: TGTGCCAGCAGTCCCGTATGGAGGCAGCCCCAGCATTTT.

The CDR3 DNA reads as TGTGCCACCATAGCTACAGGGTCGGGGAACTATGGCTACACCTTC. It is translated as CATIATGSGNYGYTF. The chain combines TRBV10-3 with TRBJ1-2; TRBD1 is a possible D gene (6 bases). Per germline, CDR1 ENHRY and CDR2 SYGVKD. Trimming took 10 bases from V and 2 from J, leaving 20 bases between them. The length of the CDR3 is 15 residues.

CDR3 coding DNA: TGCAGCGTTGGAGGAAGCCCCGGGACTAGCGGGACAGATACGCAGTATTTT. It is translated as CSVGGSPGTSGTDTQYF. The rearrangement uses TRBV29-1 and TRBJ2-3; 12 bases align to TRBD2. CDR3 length: 17 residues. Unmatched junction bases numbered 11, after V lost 4 bases and J lost 3 bases. Germline CDR1 and CDR2: SQVTM and ANQGSEA.

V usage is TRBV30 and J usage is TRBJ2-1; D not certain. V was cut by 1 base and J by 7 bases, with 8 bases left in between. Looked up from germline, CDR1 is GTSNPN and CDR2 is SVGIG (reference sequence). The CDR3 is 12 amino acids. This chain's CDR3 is CAWSAQLNEQFF. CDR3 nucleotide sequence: TGTGCCTGGAGTGCTCAGTTGAATGAGCAGTTCTTC.

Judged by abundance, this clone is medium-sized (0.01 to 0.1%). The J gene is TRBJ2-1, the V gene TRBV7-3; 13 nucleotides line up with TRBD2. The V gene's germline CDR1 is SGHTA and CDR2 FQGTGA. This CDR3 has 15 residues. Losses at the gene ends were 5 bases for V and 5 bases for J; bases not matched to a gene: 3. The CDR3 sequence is CASSVGLAGNNEQFF. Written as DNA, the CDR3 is TGTGCCAGCAGCGTGGGACTAGCGGGGAACAATGAGCAGTTCTTC.

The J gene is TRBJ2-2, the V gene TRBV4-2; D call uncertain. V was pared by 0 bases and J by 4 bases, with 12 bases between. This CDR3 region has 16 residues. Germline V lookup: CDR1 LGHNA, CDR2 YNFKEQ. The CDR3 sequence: CASSQEPGLSTGELFF. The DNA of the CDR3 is TGTGCCAGCAGCCAAGAACCGGGTCTCAGCACCGGGGAGCTGTTTTTT.

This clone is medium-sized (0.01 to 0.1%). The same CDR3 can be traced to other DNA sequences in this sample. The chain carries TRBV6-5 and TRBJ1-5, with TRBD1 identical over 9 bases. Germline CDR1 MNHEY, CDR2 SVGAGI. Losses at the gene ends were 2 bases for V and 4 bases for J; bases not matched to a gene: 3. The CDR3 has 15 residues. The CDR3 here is CASSYGTGPNQPQHF. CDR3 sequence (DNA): TGTGCCAGCAGTTACGGGACAGGGCCAAATCAGCCCCAGCATTTT.

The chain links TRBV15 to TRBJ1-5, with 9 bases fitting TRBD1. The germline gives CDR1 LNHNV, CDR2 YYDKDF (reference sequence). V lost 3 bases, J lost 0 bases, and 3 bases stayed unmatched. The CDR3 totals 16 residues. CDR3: CATSRGTGYSNQPQHF. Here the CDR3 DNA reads TGTGCCACCAGCAGGGGGACAGGGTATAGCAATCAGCCCCAGCATTTT.

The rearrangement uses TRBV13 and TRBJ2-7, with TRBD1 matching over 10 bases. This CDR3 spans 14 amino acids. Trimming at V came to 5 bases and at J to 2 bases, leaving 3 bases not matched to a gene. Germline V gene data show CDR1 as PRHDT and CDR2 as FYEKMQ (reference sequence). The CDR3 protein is CASSGDRGAYEQYF. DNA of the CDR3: TGTGCCAGCAGCGGGGACAGGGGAGCCTACGAGCAGTACTTC.

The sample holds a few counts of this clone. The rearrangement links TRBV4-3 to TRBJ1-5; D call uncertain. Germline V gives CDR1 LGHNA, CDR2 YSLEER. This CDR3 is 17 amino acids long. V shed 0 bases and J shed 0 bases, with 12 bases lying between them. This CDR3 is CASSQDYRPYSNQPQHF. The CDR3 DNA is TGCGCCAGCAGCCAAGATTACCGTCCCTATAGCAATCAGCCCCAGCATTTT.

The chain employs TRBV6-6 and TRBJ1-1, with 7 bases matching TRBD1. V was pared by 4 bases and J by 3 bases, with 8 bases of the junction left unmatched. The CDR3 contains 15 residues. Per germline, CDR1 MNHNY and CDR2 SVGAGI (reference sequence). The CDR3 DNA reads TGTGCCAGCAGTTTCCCCGGGACAGCCTACACTGAAGCTTTCTTT. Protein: CASSFPGTAYTEAFF.

CDR3 bases: TGTGCCAGTAGTCCCGCGGAGGGAAGCTACGAGCAGTACTTC. This codes for CASSPAEGSYEQYF. The rearrangement uses TRBV19 and TRBJ2-7; possible D gene TRBD2, 6 bases. V was shortened by 5 bases and J by 3 bases, with 14 bases between the two germline ends. The CDR3 sequence is 14 residues long. Germline loops: CDR1 LNHDA, CDR2 SQIVND (reference sequence). Full variable domain (rest looked up from reference TRBV19 and TRBJ2-7): DGGITQSPKYLFRKEGQNVTLSCEQNLNHDAMYWYRQDPGQGLRLIYYSQIVNDFQKGDIAEGYSVSREKKESFPLTVTSAQKNPTAFYLCASSPAEGSYEQYFGPGTRLTVT.

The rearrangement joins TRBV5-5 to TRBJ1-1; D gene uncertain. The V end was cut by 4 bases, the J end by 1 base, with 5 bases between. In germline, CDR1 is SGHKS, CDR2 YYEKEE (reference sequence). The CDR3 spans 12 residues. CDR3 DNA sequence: TGTGCCAGCAGCGCTAGGAACACTGAAGCTTTCTTT. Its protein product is CASSARNTEAFF.

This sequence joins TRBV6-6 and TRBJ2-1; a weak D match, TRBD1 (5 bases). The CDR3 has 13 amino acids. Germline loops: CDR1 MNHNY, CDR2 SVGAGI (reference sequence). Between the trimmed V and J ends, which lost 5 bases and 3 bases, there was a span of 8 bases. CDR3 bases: TGTGCCAGCAGTATAACAGGCTACAATGAGCAGTTCTTC. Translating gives CASSITGYNEQFF.

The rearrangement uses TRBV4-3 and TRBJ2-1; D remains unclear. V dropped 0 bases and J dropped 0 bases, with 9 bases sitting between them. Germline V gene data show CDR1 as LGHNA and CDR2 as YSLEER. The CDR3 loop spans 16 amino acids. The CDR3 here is CASSQEPESSYNEQFF. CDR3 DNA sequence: TGCGCCAGCAGCCAAGAACCGGAGAGCTCCTACAATGAGCAGTTCTTC.

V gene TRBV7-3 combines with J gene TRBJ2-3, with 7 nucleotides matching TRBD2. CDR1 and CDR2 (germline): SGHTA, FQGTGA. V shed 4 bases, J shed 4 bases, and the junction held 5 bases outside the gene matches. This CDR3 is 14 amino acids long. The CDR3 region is CASSSGLDPDTQYF. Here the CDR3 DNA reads TGTGCCAGCAGCTCCGGACTAGATCCAGATACGCAGTATTTT.

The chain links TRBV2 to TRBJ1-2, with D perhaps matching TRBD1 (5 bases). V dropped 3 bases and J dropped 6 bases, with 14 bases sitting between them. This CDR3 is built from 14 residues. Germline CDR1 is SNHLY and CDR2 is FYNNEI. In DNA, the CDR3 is TGTGCCAGCAGTGATCGGAGGGAAGGGGATGGCTACACCTTC. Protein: CASSDRREGDGYTF.

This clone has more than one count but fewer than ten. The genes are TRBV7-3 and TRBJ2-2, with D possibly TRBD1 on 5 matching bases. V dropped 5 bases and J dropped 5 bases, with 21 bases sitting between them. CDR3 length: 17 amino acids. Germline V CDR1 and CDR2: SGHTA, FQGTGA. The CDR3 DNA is TGTGCCAGCAGCCCGCAGGGATACAGGTGGGTGACCGGGGAGCTGTTTTTT. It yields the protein CASSPQGYRWVTGELFF.

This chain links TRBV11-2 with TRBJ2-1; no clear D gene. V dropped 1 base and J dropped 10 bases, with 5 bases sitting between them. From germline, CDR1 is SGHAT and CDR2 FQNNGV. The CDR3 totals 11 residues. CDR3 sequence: CASSLVAEQFF. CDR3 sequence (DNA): TGTGCCAGCAGCTTAGTTGCGGAGCAGTTCTTC.

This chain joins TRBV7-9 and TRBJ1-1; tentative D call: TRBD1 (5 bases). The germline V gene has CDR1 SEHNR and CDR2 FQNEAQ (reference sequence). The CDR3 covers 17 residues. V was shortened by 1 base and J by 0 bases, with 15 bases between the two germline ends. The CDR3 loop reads CASSLGGEGLMNTEAFF. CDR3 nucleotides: TGTGCCAGCAGCTTAGGGGGAGAGGGACTAATGAACACTGAAGCTTTCTTT.

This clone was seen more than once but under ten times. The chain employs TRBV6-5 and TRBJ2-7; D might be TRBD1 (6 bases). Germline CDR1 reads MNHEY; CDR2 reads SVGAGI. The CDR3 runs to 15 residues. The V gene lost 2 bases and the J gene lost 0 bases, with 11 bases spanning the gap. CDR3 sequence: CASSYPLTGSYEQYF. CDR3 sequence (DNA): TGTGCCAGCAGTTACCCCCTGACAGGCTCCTACGAGCAGTACTTC.

CDR3 amino acids: CASSIHNSYEQYF. The CDR3 DNA reads TGTGCCAGTAGTATTCACAACTCCTACGAGCAGTACTTC. The rearrangement links TRBV19 to TRBJ2-7, with D uncertain. V was shortened by 3 bases and J by 0 bases, with 6 bases between the two germline ends. Germline-derived CDR1 and CDR2 are LNHDA and SQIVND (reference sequence). The CDR3 is 13 residues long.